This T cell receptor (beta chain) was sequenced for a study of Siglec-9 on CD8 T cells in melanoma. Study-wide points: An effector memory CD8+ T-cell subset seemingly accumulating in melanoma was reportedly marked and regulated by Siglec-9.

After removal of 1 base from V and 0 bases from J, the junction contained 12 bases not matched to a gene. The CDR3 sequence is 21 residues long. Germline-derived CDR1 and CDR2 are KGHSH and LQKENI. Clones were read by immunoSEQ multiplex PCR, and TCRdb kept only the in-frame ones, dropping some. Of more than 30,000 clones listed, about 80% are singletons. Remarks on this clone: Its antigen is unidentified.

The chain employs TRBV18 and TRBJ2-3; 14 bases line up with TRBD2. The clonotype comes from a human donor in good health. Input material: Siglec-9- CD8+ T cells sorted from blood. For the CDR3, the DNA is TGTGCCAGCTCACCACGAGAGGCGGGACTAGCGGGAGCCGCTAGCACAGATACGCAGTATTTT. Translated: CASSPREAGLAGAASTDTQYF.